These 21 T cell receptor beta chains originate from one sample sequenced in a study of graft-versus-host responses after intestinal transplantation. Only in-frame clones appear in the TCRdb table, and some are missing; sequencing was by immunoSEQ multiplex PCR. The sample has tens of thousands of clones, about 87% seen once; the top ten hold approximately 0.28%. Their antigens remain unidentified. The starting material was unstimulated CD4+ T cells sorted from spleen or lymph node cells, obtained before transplant. These receptors all come from a human donor who was the organ donor for an intestinal transplant.

CDR3 sequence reads: CARSLGPVYGYTF. The CDR3 coding sequence is TGTGCCAGAAGCTTGGGTCCGGTCTATGGCTACACCTTC. J is TRBJ1-2 and V is TRBV5-3, with D unresolved. TRBV5-3 has ORF status, its function being uncertain. V lost 0 bases, J lost 4 bases, and 7 bases lay in between. The CDR3 loop spans 13 amino acids.

The chain links TRBV10-3 to TRBJ2-7; 12 nucleotides align to TRBD1. The CDR3 runs to 14 residues. Germline V CDR1 and CDR2: ENHRY, SYGVKD. V lost 0 bases to trimming and J lost 8 bases; unmatched junction nucleotides: 2. The CDR3 reads CAISESGTGGKQYF. The CDR3 bases are TGTGCCATCAGTGAGTCCGGGACAGGGGGCAAGCAGTACTTC.

CDR3 loop: CASSSGTRGSEQFF. The CDR3 region has the DNA TGTGCCAGCTCATCCGGGACTAGGGGGAGTGAGCAGTTCTTC. The J gene is TRBJ2-1, the V gene TRBV18; TRBD2 matches 8 bases. V gave up 5 bases and J gave up 9 bases; unmatched junction bases: 9. The CDR3 has 14 amino acids. Germline CDR1 is KGHSH and CDR2 is LQKENI.

This chain connects TRBV7-2 to TRBJ1-2, with D perhaps matching TRBD1 (5 bases). This CDR3 has 15 residues. Germline V gives CDR1 SGHTA, CDR2 FQGNSA. Between the trimmed V and J ends, which lost 5 bases and 3 bases, there was a span of 16 bases. The CDR3 loop is CASSPNSGTYYGYTF. The CDR3 nucleotides are TGTGCCAGCAGCCCTAATTCCGGGACTTACTATGGCTACACCTTC.

The V and J genes are TRBV15 and TRBJ2-5, with TRBD2 matching 11 bases. Germline-derived CDR1 and CDR2 are LNHNV and YYDKDF (reference sequence). CDR3 size: 18 residues. The trim removed 3 bases at V and 1 base at J, leaving 10 bases unmatched. CDR3 DNA sequence: TGTGCCACCAGCAGGGGGGGACCTAGCGGGGGGATCCAAGAGACCCAGTACTTC. Translating gives CATSRGGPSGGIQETQYF. Together with reference TRBV15 and TRBJ2-5, the CDR3 gives the full variable domain: DAMVIQNPRYQVTQFGKPVTLSCSQTLNHNVMYWYQQKSSQAPKLLFHYYDKDFNNEADTPDNFQSRRPNTSFCFLDIRSPGLGDTAMYLCATSRGGPSGGIQETQYFGPGTRLLVL.

This chain links TRBV4-1 with TRBJ2-3; 8 nucleotides agree with TRBD2. Germline V gives CDR1 MGHRA, CDR2 YSYEKL. V dropped 1 base and J dropped 4; count of bases not matched to a gene: 7. CDR3 length equals 16 residues. The DNA for the CDR3 is TGCGCCAGCAGCCAAGCAAGCGGGAGCTCGGCAGATACGCAGTATTTT. It translates to CASSQASGSSADTQYF.

V gene TRBV27 combines with J gene TRBJ2-1; D is uncertain. V was shortened by 8 bases and J by 5 bases, with 16 bases between the two germline ends. CDR3 length: 14 amino acids. Per the germline V gene, CDR1 is MNHEY and CDR2 is SMNVEV (reference sequence). The CDR3 region is CASSLGSADNEQFF. In nucleotides, the CDR3 is TGTGCCAGCTCCTTAGGATCCGCGGACAATGAGCAGTTCTTC.

This clone has just one count. The chain links TRBV19 to TRBJ1-5; 8 nucleotides match TRBD1. CDR3 length: 17 residues. Germline CDR1 reads LNHDA; CDR2 reads SQIVND (reference sequence). Trimming cost V 5 bases and J 1 base; bases outside gene matches: 10. The CDR3 DNA sequence: TGTGCCAGTAGTCCCTCCGGACAGGGCGGCAGCAATCAGCCCCAGCATTTT. Translated: CASSPSGQGGSNQPQHF.

The rearrangement uses TRBV19 and TRBJ1-2; perhaps TRBD1 as D (6 bases). CDR1 and CDR2 (germline): LNHDA, SQIVND (reference sequence). V lost 9 bases, J lost 3 bases, and 17 bases lay in between. The length of the CDR3 is 14 residues. CDR3 sequence reads: CASSQGLWDYGYTF. CDR3 sequence (DNA): TGTGCCAGCTCCCAGGGGTTATGGGACTATGGCTACACCTTC.

This clone occurred a few times. The chain combines TRBV29-1 with TRBJ1-1; D unclear. Per germline, CDR1 SQVTM and CDR2 ANQGSEA. V was cut by 4 bases and J by 8 bases, with 11 bases left in between. This CDR3 is 11 amino acids long. The CDR3 region is CSVAGEREAFF. The CDR3 DNA sequence: TGCAGCGTTGCAGGCGAAAGGGAAGCTTTCTTT. Combining the CDR3 with reference TRBV29-1 and TRBJ1-1 gives the whole variable domain SAVISQKPSRDICQRGTSLTIQCQVDSQVTMMFWYRQQPGQSLTLIATANQGSEATYESGFVIDKFPISRPNLTFSTLTVSNMSPEDSSIYLCSVAGEREAFFGQGTRLTVV.

This chain joins TRBV10-3 and TRBJ2-3, with 8 positions matching TRBD1. The CDR3 runs to 13 residues. Germline CDR1 is ENHRY and CDR2 is SYGVKD. V lost 9 bases, J lost 3 bases, and 5 bases stayed unmatched. CDR3 residues: CAIGQGSTDTQYF. The CDR3 coding sequence is TGTGCCATAGGACAGGGATCGACAGATACGCAGTATTTT.

This clone is a singleton in its sample. The rearrangement links TRBV5-1 to TRBJ2-7, with D tentatively TRBD1 (6 bases). V shed 4 bases and J shed 4 bases, with 18 bases lying between them. The CDR3 is made up of 15 amino acids. CDR1 SGHRS and CDR2 YFSETQ come from the germline V gene. The CDR3 DNA follows: TGCGCCAGCAGCACAGGGATTCCGACAGGATACGAGCAGTACTTC. Protein sequence: CASSTGIPTGYEQYF.

The J gene is TRBJ1-5, the V gene TRBV27; the D gene is possibly TRBD1 (5 bases). V gave up 8 bases and J gave up 7 bases, with 12 bases separating them. Germline assignment: CDR1 MNHEY and CDR2 SMNVEV (reference sequence). The CDR3 has 12 amino acids. The CDR3 coding sequence is TGTGCCAGCCGACTCCAGGGACAGCCCCAGCATTTT. It translates to CASRLQGQPQHF.

The chain has TRBV25-1 and TRBJ2-7; perhaps TRBD1 as D (7 bases). The germline V gene has CDR1 MGHDK and CDR2 SYGVNS. Between the trimmed V and J ends, which lost 1 base and 6 bases, there was a span of 13 bases. This CDR3 has 14 amino acids. This CDR3 reads CASSEWRDSGEQYF. In DNA, the CDR3 is TGTGCCAGCAGTGAATGGCGGGACAGCGGCGAGCAGTACTTC.

This chain links TRBV27 with TRBJ2-2; TRBD2 might be the D (6 bases). Per germline, CDR1 MNHEY and CDR2 SMNVEV (reference sequence). The CDR3 is 16 amino acids. The V and J ends lost 5 bases and 5 bases respectively, with 18 bases between them. CDR3 residues: CASSLLGGEVTGELFF. The CDR3 bases are TGTGCCAGCAGTCTCCTCGGAGGGGAGGTAACCGGGGAGCTGTTTTTT.

The J gene is TRBJ1-4, the V gene TRBV7-9, with D hard to call. This CDR3 spans 14 amino acids. V lost 8 bases to trimming and J lost 6 bases, with 16 bases between them. Germline CDR1 is SEHNR and CDR2 is FQNEAQ (reference sequence). CDR3 nucleotide sequence: TGTGCCAGCCTCGATACAGCGAGGGATGAAAAACTGTTTTTT. The encoded protein is CASLDTARDEKLFF.

This chain links TRBV5-1 with TRBJ2-1, with D possibly being TRBD1 (6 bases). V lost 5 bases, J lost 7 bases, and 10 bases lay in between. The germline CDR1 and CDR2 sequences are SGHRS and YFSETQ. This CDR3 has 12 residues. The CDR3 DNA is TGCGCCAGCAGGGACAGTGGGAATGAGCAGTTCTTC. Amino acid sequence: CASRDSGNEQFF.

V is TRBV9 and J is TRBJ2-3; D perhaps matches TRBD2 (5 bases). CDR1 is SGDLS, CDR2 YYNGEE, per germline. The CDR3 consists of 13 residues. V shed 5 bases and J shed 0 bases, with 7 bases lying between them. The CDR3 sequence is CASSRTSTDTQYF. Written as DNA, the CDR3 is TGTGCCAGCAGTAGGACTAGCACAGATACGCAGTATTTT.

V is TRBV19 and J is TRBJ2-7; 7 positions agree with TRBD1. The germline V gene has CDR1 LNHDA and CDR2 SQIVND (reference sequence). This CDR3 contains 12 residues. CDR3 amino acids: CASGTVSYEQYF. The CDR3 DNA sequence: TGTGCGTCCGGGACAGTTTCCTACGAGCAGTACTTC.

The chain combines TRBV20-1 with TRBJ2-1, with D uncertain. Looked up from germline, CDR1 is DFQATT and CDR2 is SNEGSKA (reference sequence). The CDR3 has 10 residues. Trimming removed 5 bases at V and 8 bases at J, with 7 bases between. The CDR3 bases are TGCAGTGCTGGGCCCTATGAGCAGTTCTTC. Its protein is CSAGPYEQFF.

The chain joins TRBV7-6 to TRBJ2-2, with 8 positions matching TRBD2. CDR3 length: 17 residues. V trimming: 1 base; J trimming: 5 bases; junction bases outside the gene matches: 9. Germline assignment: CDR1 SGHVS and CDR2 FNYEAQ. CDR3 DNA sequence: TGTGCCAGCAGCTTAGGGGCTAACGGGAGGGGAACCGGGGAGCTGTTTTTT. As protein: CASSLGANGRGTGELFF. Drawing the rest from reference TRBV7-6 and TRBJ2-2, the complete variable domain is GAGVSQSPRYKVTKRGQDVALRCDPISGHVSLYWYRQALGQGPEFLTYFNYEAQQDKSGLPNDRFSAERPEGSISTLTIQRTEQRDSAMYRCASSLGANGRGTGELFFGEGSRLTVL.